This T cell receptor beta chain was captured by sequencing in a study of blood T cell repertoires in COVID-19. The CDR3 is 15 amino acids. From germline, CDR1 is KGHSH and CDR2 LQKENI. The J segment lost 8 bases and the V segment lost 2 bases, leaving 11 bases of the junction unmatched. Clones were sequenced by immunoSEQ multiplex PCR, and TCRdb holds only the in-frame ones, with some missing. Of 200,000 to 250,000 clones listed, 84% are singletons. This receptor was taken from a woman of 80 years or more with COVID-19, enrolled during active disease. The sample was peripheral blood. This rearrangement joins TRBV18 to TRBJ1-2, with 7 nucleotides matching TRBD1. CDR3 amino acids: CASSPIGQDVGGYTF. The CDR3 DNA sequence: TGTGCCAGCTCACCAATCGGACAGGACGTCGGAGGCTACACCTTC.